These 3 T cell receptor beta chains came from one sample sequenced in a study of blood T cell repertoires in COVID-19. Profiling relied on immunoSEQ multiplex PCR, and the TCRdb table lists in-frame clones only, not all of them. The sample contains under 450,000 clones, about four fifths of which appear only once. Sequences were obtained from PBMCs or T cells enriched from blood (not recorded which). These receptors were obtained from a woman aged 45-60 years who had recovered from COVID-19.

The V call is TRBV7-2, the J call TRBJ1-1; D is perhaps TRBD1 (5 bases). V shed 1 base and J shed 4 bases, with 13 bases lying between them. Germline CDR1 is SGHTA and CDR2 is FQGNSA. The CDR3 spans 15 residues. CDR3 residues: CASSLVSGGGTEAFF. CDR3 nucleotide sequence: TGTGCCAGCAGCTTAGTGTCCGGCGGGGGCACTGAAGCTTTCTTT. The full variable domain, its missing parts supplied by reference TRBV7-2 and TRBJ1-1, is GAGVSQSPSNKVTEKGKDVELRCDPISGHTALYWYRQSLGQGLEFLIYFQGNSAPDKSGLPSDRFSAERTGGSVSTLTIQRTQQEDSAVYLCASSLVSGGGTEAFFGQGTRLTVV.

CDR3 loop: CSASGRGHRTSGYNEQFF. The CDR3 DNA follows: TGCAGTGCTAGTGGCAGGGGGCATAGGACTAGCGGCTACAATGAGCAGTTCTTC. This chain uses TRBV20-1 with TRBJ2-1, with TRBD2 matching 10 bases. Trimming cost V 3 bases and J 3 bases; bases outside gene matches: 14. Per the germline V gene, CDR1 is DFQATT and CDR2 is SNEGSKA (reference sequence). CDR3 length equals 18 residues.

The V gene is TRBV3-1 (or the pseudogene TRBV3-2), the J gene TRBJ1-2; 8 bases fit TRBD1. After removal of 3 bases from V and 6 bases from J, the junction contained 6 bases not matched to a gene. CDR1 LGHDT and CDR2 YNNKEL come from the germline V gene (reference sequence). CDR3 size: 14 residues. CDR3 in amino acids: CASSQWTGWDGYTF. Written as DNA, the CDR3 is TGTGCCAGCAGCCAGTGGACAGGGTGGGATGGCTACACCTTC.